These 5 T cell receptor beta chains originate from one sample sequenced in a study of T cells expressing NK-cell markers. From the 5' RACE reads, TCRdb lists one entry per CDR3 protein and no DNA. Its table records under 500,000 distinct CDR3 sequences. Input material: blood T cells: a sorted CD56 or NKG2C T cell subset, CD4+ or CD8+ T cells, or bulk PBMC T cells (not recorded which). Receptors were obtained from a woman between 18 and 75 years old in good health.

The chain couples TRBV7-3 to TRBJ1-1. The CDR3 is made up of 16 amino acids. Germline V gives CDR1 SGHTA, CDR2 FQGTGA. CDR3 region: CASSLGYNGRNTEAFF.

V and J are TRBV20-1 and TRBJ2-7; TCRdb's D call, TRBD2, is unchecked because there is no DNA. There are 18 residues in the CDR3. From germline, CDR1 is DFQATT and CDR2 SNEGSKA (reference sequence). The chain's CDR3 is CSVREASGRASDGGEQYF.

The chain employs TRBV5-8 and TRBJ1-4; absent DNA, TCRdb's TRBD1 call cannot be checked. The CDR3 contains 15 residues. The germline V gene encodes CDR1 SGHTS and CDR2 YDEGEE. CDR3 loop: CASSLPGQFNEKLFF.

The J gene is TRBJ1-4, the V gene TRBV6-5. The CDR3 is 12 amino acids. Germline V lookup: CDR1 MNHEY, CDR2 SVGAGI. CDR3 loop: CASSYDQEKLFF.

The rearrangement uses TRBV29-1 and TRBJ2-1. The CDR3 extends over 13 amino acids. Germline values: CDR1 SQVTM, CDR2 ANQGSEA. The CDR3 reads CSVAGISYNEQFF.